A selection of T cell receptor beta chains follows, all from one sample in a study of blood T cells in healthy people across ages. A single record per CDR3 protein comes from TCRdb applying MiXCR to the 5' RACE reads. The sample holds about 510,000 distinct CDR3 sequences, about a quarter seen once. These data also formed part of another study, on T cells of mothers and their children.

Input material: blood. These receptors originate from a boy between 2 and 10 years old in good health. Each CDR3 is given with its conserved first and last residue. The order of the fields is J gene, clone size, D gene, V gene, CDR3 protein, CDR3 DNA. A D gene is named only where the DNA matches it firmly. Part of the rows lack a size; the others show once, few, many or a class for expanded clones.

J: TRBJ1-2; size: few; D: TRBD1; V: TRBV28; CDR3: CASSPQGAGGYTF; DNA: TGTGCCAGCAGCCCGCAGGGGGCTGGTGGCTACACCTTC
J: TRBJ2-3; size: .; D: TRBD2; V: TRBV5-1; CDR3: CASSLDGGGRTDTQYF; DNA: TGCGCCAGCAGCTTGGACGGCGGGGGGCGCACAGATACGCAGTATTTT
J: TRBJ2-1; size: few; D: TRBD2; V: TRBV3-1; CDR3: CASSQGGLAALQFF; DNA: TGTGCCAGCAGCCAAGGTGGGCTAGCGGCTCTCCAGTTCTTC
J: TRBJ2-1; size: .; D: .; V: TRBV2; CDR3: CASEYNEQFF; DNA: TGTGCCAGCGAATACAATGAGCAGTTCTTC
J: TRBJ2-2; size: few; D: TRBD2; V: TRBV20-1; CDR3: CSAPLGGSTAGELFF; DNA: TGCAGTGCCCCTCTCGGCGGGAGTACGGCCGGGGAGCTGTTTTTT
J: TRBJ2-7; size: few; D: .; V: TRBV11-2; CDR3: CASRLLGAREQYF; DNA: TGTGCCAGCAGGCTTTTGGGGGCCCGCGAGCAGTACTTC
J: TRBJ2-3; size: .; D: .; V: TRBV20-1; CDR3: CSAIINRERTDTQYF; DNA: TGCAGTGCTATAATTAACAGGGAACGGACAGATACGCAGTATTTT
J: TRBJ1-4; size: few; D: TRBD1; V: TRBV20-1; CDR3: CSARDLGTGAEKLFF; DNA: TGCAGTGCTAGAGATTTAGGGACAGGGGCAGAAAAACTGTTTTTT
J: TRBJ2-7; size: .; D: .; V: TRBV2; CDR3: CASTSFRDPEVHEQYF; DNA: TGTGCCAGCACCTCATTCCGGGACCCCGAGGTCCACGAGCAGTACTTC
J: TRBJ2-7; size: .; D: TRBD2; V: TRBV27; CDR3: CASSRNTAGGPRGGYEQYF; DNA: TGTGCCAGCAGTCGAAACACAGCGGGAGGGCCCCGAGGGGGGTACGAGCAGTACTTC
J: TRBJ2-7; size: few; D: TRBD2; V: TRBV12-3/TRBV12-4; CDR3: CASSLASGGLEQYF; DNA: TGTGCCAGCAGTTTGGCTAGCGGGGGGCTCGAGCAGTACTTC
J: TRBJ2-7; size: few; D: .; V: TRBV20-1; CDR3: CSARAFRGSYEQYF; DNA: TGCAGTGCTAGAGCCTTCCGGGGCTCCTACGAGCAGTACTTC
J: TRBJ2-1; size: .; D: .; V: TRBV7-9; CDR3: CASSLSWDHNEQFF; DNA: TGTGCCAGCAGCTTATCGTGGGACCACAATGAGCAGTTCTTC
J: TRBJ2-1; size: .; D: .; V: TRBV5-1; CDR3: CASSLANPGSNNEQFF; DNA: TGCGCCAGCAGCTTGGCCAATCCCGGGAGCAACAATGAGCAGTTCTTC
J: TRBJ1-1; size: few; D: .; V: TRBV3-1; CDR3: CASSQDPVWENTEAFF; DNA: TGTGCCAGCAGCCAAGATCCGGTATGGGAGAACACTGAAGCTTTCTTT
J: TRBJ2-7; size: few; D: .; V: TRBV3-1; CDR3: CASSQGPGAVNEQYF; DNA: TGTGCCAGCAGCCAAGGTCCGGGGGCTGTCAACGAGCAGTACTTC
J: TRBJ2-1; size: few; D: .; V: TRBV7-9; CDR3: CASSLVLGNNEQFF; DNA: TGTGCCAGCAGCTTAGTTTTGGGAAACAATGAGCAGTTCTTC
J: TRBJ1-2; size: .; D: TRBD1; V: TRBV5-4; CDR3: CASSAIGTGLVYGYTF; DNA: TGTGCCAGCAGCGCCATCGGGACAGGGCTAGTCTATGGCTACACCTTC
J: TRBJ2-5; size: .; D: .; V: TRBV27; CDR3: CASSSTTVQYF; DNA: TGTGCCAGCAGTAGCACGACGGTGCAGTACTTC
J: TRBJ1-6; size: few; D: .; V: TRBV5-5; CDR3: CASSLAPARNSPLHF; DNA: TGTGCCAGCAGCTTGGCCCCTGCCCGCAATTCACCCCTCCACTTT
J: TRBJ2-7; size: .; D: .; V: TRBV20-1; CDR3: CSAKPASVTYEQYF; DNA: TGCAGTGCTAAGCCAGCCTCCGTGACCTACGAGCAGTACTTC
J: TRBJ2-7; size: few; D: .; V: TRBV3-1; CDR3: CASSQLNLWGVEQYF; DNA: TGTGCCAGCAGCCAACTCAACCTTTGGGGGGTCGAGCAGTACTTC
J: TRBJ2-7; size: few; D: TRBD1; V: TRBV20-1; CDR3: CSASDSSGDREYEQYF; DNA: TGCAGTGCTAGTGATTCCAGTGGAGACAGGGAGTACGAGCAGTACTTC
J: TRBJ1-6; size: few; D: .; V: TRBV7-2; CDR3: CASSLWARRNSPLHF; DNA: TGTGCCAGCAGCTTATGGGCGCGGCGTAATTCACCCCTCCACTTT
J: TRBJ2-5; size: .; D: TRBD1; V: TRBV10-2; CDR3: CASSEGGQGLETQYF; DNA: TGCGCCAGCAGTGAGGGGGGACAGGGATTGGAGACCCAGTACTTC
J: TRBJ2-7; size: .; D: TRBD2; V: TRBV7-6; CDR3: CASSTGTSGPYEQYF; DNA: TGTGCCAGCAGCACCGGGACTAGCGGCCCCTACGAGCAGTACTTC
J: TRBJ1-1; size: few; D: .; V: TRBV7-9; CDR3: CASSLDLEFIGNTEAFF; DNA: TGTGCCAGCAGCTTAGACTTAGAGTTCATAGGGAACACTGAAGCTTTCTTT